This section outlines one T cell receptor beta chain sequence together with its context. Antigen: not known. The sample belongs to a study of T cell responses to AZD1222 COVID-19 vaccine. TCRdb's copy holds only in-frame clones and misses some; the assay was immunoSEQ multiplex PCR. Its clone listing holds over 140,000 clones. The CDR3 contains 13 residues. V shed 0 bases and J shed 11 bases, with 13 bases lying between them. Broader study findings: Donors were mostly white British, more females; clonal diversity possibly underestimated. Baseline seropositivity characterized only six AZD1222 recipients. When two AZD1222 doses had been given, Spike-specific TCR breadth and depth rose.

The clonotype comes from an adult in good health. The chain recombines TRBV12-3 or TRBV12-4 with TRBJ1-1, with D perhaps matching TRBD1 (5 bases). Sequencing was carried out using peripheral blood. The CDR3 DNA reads TGTGCCAGCAGTTTAGCCGGGACCCCCACCGCTTTCTTT. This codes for CASSLAGTPTAFF.